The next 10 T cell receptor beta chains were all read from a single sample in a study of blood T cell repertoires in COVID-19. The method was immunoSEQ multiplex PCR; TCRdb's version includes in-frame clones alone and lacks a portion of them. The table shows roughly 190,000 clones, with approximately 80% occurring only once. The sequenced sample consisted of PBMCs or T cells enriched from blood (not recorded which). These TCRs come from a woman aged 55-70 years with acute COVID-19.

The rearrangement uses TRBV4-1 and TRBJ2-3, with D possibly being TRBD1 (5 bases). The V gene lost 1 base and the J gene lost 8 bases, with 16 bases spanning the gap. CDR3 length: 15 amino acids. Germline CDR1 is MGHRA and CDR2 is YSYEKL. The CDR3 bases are TGCGCCAGCAGCCAAGGGACATTTTCTTTGGCTACGCAGTATTTT. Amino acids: CASSQGTFSLATQYF.

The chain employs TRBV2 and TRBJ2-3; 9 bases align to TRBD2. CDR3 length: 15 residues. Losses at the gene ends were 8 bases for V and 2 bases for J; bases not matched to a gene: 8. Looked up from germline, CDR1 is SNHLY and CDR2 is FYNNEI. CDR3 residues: CASGDLAGNTDTQYF. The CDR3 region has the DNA TGTGCCAGCGGCGACCTAGCGGGAAACACAGATACGCAGTATTTT.

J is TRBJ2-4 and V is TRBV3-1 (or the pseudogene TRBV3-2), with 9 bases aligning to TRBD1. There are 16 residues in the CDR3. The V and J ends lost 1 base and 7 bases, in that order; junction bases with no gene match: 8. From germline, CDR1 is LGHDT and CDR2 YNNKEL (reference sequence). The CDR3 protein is CASSQASQGAANIQYF. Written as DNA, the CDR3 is TGTGCCAGCAGCCAAGCGTCACAGGGGGCAGCGAACATTCAGTACTTC.

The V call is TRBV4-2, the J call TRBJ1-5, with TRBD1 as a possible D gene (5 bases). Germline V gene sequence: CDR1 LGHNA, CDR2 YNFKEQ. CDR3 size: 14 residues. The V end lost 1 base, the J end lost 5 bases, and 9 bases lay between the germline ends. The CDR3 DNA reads TGTGCCAGCAGCCAAGGTCCGGGGGATCAGCCCCAGCATTTT. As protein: CASSQGPGDQPQHF.

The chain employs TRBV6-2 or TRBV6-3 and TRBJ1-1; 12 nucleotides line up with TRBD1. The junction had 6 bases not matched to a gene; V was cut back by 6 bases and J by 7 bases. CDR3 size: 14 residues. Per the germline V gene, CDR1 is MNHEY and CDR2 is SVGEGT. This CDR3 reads CASSRGQGAGEAFF. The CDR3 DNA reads TGTGCCAGCAGCAGGGGACAGGGGGCCGGTGAAGCTTTCTTT.

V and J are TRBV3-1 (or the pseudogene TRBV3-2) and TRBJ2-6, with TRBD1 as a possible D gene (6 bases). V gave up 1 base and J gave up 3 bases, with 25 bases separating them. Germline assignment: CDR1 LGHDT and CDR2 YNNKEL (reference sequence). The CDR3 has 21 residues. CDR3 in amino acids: CASSQAFRLRDTRRGANVLTF. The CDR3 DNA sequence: TGTGCCAGCAGCCAAGCCTTCCGACTCCGGGACACCCGTCGTGGGGCCAACGTCCTGACTTTC.

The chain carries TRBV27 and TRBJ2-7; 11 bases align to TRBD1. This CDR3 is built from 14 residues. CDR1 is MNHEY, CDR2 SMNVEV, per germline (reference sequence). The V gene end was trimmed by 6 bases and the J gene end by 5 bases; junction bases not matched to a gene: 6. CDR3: CASSRTGGDHEQYV. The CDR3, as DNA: TGTGCCAGCAGCCGGACAGGGGGCGACCACGAGCAGTACGTC.

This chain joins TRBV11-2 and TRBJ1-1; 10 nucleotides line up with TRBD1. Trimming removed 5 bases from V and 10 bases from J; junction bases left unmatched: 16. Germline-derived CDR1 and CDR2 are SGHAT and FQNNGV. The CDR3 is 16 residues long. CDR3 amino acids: CASSATEGTGEGRAFF. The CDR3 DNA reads TGTGCCAGCAGCGCTACCGAGGGGACAGGGGAGGGAAGAGCTTTCTTT.

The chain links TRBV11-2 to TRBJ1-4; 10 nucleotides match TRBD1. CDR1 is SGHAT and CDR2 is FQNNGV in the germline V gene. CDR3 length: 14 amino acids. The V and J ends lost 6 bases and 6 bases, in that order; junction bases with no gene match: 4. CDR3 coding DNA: TGTGCCAGCAGTTGGGGACAGGGGTATGAAAAACTGTTTTTT. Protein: CASSWGQGYEKLFF.

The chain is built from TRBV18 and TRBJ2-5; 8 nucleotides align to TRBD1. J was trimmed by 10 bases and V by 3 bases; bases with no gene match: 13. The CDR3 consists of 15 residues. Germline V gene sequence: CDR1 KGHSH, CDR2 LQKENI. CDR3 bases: TGTGCCAGCTCACCCACACGAAGGACAGGGCCCGACCAGTACTTC. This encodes CASSPTRRTGPDQYF.